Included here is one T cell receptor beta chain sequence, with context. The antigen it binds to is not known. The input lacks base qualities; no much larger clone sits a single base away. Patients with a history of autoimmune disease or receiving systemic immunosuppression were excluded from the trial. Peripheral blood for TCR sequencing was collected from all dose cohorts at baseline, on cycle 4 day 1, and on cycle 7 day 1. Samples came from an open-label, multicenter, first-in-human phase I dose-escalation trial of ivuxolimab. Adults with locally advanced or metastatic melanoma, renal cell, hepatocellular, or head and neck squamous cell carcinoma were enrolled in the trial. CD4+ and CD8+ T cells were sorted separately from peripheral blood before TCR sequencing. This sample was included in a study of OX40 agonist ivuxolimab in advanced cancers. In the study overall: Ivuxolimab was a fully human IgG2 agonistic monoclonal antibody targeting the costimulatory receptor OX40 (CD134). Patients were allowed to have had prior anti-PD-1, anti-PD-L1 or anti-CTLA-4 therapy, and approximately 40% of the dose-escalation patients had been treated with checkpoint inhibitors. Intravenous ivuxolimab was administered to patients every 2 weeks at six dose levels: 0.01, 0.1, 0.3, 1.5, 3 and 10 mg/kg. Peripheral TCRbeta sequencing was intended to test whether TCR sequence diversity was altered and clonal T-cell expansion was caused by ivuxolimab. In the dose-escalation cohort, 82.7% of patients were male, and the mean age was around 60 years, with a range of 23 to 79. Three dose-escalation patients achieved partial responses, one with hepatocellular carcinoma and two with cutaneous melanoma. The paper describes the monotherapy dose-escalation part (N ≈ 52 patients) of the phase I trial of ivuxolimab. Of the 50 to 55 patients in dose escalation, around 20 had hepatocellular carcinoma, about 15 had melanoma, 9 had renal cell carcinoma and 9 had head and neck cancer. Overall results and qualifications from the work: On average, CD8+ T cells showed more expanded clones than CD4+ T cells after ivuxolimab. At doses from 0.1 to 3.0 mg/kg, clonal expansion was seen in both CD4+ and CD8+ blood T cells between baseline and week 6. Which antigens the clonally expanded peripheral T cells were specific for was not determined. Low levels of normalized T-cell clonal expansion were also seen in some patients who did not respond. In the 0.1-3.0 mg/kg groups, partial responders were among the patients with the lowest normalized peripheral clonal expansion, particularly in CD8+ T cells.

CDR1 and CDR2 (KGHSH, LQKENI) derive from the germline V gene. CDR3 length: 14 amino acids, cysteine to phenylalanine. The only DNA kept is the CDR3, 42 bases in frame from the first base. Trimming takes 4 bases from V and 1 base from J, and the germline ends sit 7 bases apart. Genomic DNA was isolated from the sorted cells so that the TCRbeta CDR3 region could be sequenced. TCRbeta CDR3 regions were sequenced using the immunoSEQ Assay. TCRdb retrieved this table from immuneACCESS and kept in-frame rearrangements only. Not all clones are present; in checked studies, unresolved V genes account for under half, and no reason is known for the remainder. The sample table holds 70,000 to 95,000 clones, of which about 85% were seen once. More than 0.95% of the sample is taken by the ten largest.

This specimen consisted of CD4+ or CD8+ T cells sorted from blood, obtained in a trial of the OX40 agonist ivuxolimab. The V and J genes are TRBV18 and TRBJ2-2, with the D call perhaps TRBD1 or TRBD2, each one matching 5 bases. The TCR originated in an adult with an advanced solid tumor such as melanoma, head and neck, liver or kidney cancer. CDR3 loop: CASSRDENTGELFF. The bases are TGTGCCAGCTCACGGGACGAGAACACCGGGGAGCTGTTTTTT.